The 8 T cell receptor beta chains in this list originate from one sample, sequenced in a study of neurological immune-mediated disorders. Using its own MiXCR run on the 5' RACE reads, TCRdb lists one record per CDR3 protein. Here the sample spans approximately 68,000 distinct CDR3 sequences, roughly 4.4% being singletons. The specimen sequenced was PBMCs. The source of these receptors is a woman in her sixties or seventies with multiple sclerosis.

This clonotype was detected a few times. The chain employs TRBV20-1 and TRBJ2-7; a weak D match, TRBD1 (5 bases). The germline V gene has CDR1 DFQATT and CDR2 SNEGSKA (reference sequence). The V end lost 6 bases, the J end lost 1 base, and 16 bases lay between the germline ends. The CDR3 totals 14 residues. CDR3 in amino acids: CSAITRTSSYEQYF. DNA of the CDR3: TGCAGTGCCATCACCCGGACATCTTCCTACGAGCAGTACTTC.

This clonotype was recorded many times. The chain employs TRBV5-1 and TRBJ2-1; TRBD2 matches at 8 bases. This CDR3 is 15 amino acids long. The J segment lost 5 bases and the V segment lost 4 bases, leaving 8 bases of the junction unmatched. The germline V gene has CDR1 SGHRS and CDR2 YFSETQ. The CDR3 region is CASSIRAGANNEQFF. The CDR3 DNA sequence: TGCGCCAGCAGCATTCGAGCGGGAGCTAACAATGAGCAGTTCTTC.

This clonotype was counted many times. This rearrangement joins TRBV6-6 to TRBJ1-2, with 7 bases identical to TRBD1. There are 13 residues in the CDR3. Unmatched junction bases numbered 3, after V lost 0 bases and J lost 8 bases. Germline CDR1 MNHNY, CDR2 SVGAGI (reference sequence). CDR3 sequence (DNA): TGTGCCAGCAGTTACTCGACAGGGCAAGGCTACACCTTC. Protein sequence: CASSYSTGQGYTF.

This clonotype was detected ten times or more. This chain connects TRBV19 to TRBJ1-1; tentatively, D is TRBD1 (5 bases). The CDR3 is 11 amino acids. V gave up 11 bases and J gave up 2 bases, with 9 bases separating them. Per the germline V gene, CDR1 is LNHDA and CDR2 is SQIVND (reference sequence). The CDR3 nucleotides read TGTGCCCAGGGCTTAAACACTGAAGCTTTCTTT. Residues: CAQGLNTEAFF.

This clonotype has at least ten counts. The V gene is TRBV25-1, the J gene TRBJ1-4; D not certain. Trimming took off 4 bases at V and 4 bases at J, with 13 bases between the two ends. CDR1 and CDR2 (germline): MGHDK, SYGVNS. The CDR3 covers 15 residues. CDR3 sequence (DNA): TGTGCCAGCAGTGCTCGAGACCGGTATAATGAAAAACTGTTTTTT. Translating gives CASSARDRYNEKLFF.

This clonotype was recorded many times. The gene calls are TRBV5-8 and TRBJ2-1; TRBD1 matches 7 bases. The CDR3 contains 16 residues. Germline values: CDR1 SGHTS, CDR2 YDEGEE. The J segment lost 0 bases and the V segment lost 4 bases, leaving 7 bases of the junction unmatched. The CDR3 DNA sequence: TGTGCCAGCAGCGGCCGGACAGGTCCCTCCTACAATGAGCAGTTCTTC. Amino acid sequence: CASSGRTGPSYNEQFF.

This clonotype was counted many times. The chain joins TRBV6-5 to TRBJ2-7; a possible D gene is TRBD1 (5 bases). Per the germline V gene, CDR1 is MNHEY and CDR2 is SVGAGI. Trimming took 2 bases from V and 3 from J, leaving 14 bases between them. This CDR3 is built from 15 residues. The CDR3 spells CASSYGQGPGYEQYF. CDR3 bases: TGTGCCAGCAGTTACGGTCAGGGCCCAGGCTACGAGCAGTACTTC.

This clonotype was counted many times. V usage is TRBV12-3 or TRBV12-4 and J usage is TRBJ2-1; no clear D. With 5 bases removed from V and 2 bases from J, the gap between germline ends came to 7 bases. The CDR3 runs to 13 residues. CDR3 protein: CASSLRTYNEQFF. The CDR3, as DNA: TGTGCCAGCAGTCTACGGACCTACAATGAGCAGTTCTTC.